This is a list of T cell receptor beta chains from one sample in a study of cytomegalovirus exposure and HLA in healthy donors. Libraries were prepared by immunoSEQ multiplex PCR; TCRdb keeps only in-frame clonotypes and omits some of them. The data show approximately 200,000 clones, 65% to 85% seen once. Sequencing was done on a sample of PBMCs. All receptors derive from a woman aged 18-29 years in good health and CMV-seronegative. Both conserved end residues are part of each CDR3. The order of the fields is J gene, D gene, clone size, V gene, CDR3 protein, CDR3 DNA. D genes are given only for firm matches. The size of a clone is reported for some rows only, either as once, few or many, or as a class for expanded clones.

J: TRBJ2-2
D: TRBD1
size: .
V: TRBV11-3
CDR3: CASSLGGRGHRTGELFF
DNA: TGTGCCAGCAGCTTAGGGGGCAGGGGGCACAGGACCGGGGAGCTGTTTTTT

J: TRBJ2-5
D: .
size: .
V: TRBV7-6
CDR3: CASSSFSAGVQETQYF
DNA: TGTGCCAGCAGCTCATTTTCGGCAGGGGTCCAAGAGACCCAGTACTTC

J: TRBJ1-2
D: .
size: .
V: TRBV30
CDR3: CAWSAGEYGYTF
DNA: TGTGCCTGGAGTGCAGGGGAATATGGCTACACCTTC

J: TRBJ2-1
D: TRBD2
size: .
V: TRBV4-2
CDR3: CASSQGELAGGNEQFF
DNA: TGTGCCAGCAGCCAAGGGGAACTAGCGGGAGGAAATGAGCAGTTCTTC

J: TRBJ2-7
D: .
size: .
V: TRBV20-1
CDR3: CSASPYEQYF
DNA: TGCAGTGCCAGTCCCTACGAGCAGTACTTC

J: TRBJ1-4
D: TRBD1
size: .
V: TRBV2
CDR3: CASREWGQANEKLFF
DNA: TGTGCCAGCAGAGAATGGGGACAGGCTAATGAAAAACTGTTTTTT

J: TRBJ2-5
D: TRBD2
size: once
V: TRBV14
CDR3: CASSQETSGRETQYF
DNA: TGTGCCAGCAGCCAAGAAACTAGCGGGAGAGAGACCCAGTACTTC

J: TRBJ1-4
D: .
size: few
V: TRBV4-1
CDR3: CASSQDRVREKLFF
DNA: TGCGCCAGCAGCCAAGACAGGGTACGGGAAAAACTGTTTTTT

J: TRBJ2-4
D: TRBD1
size: .
V: TRBV6-5
CDR3: CASSSTDRLGNIQYF
DNA: TGTGCCAGCAGTTCAACGGACAGGTTGGGGAACATTCAGTACTTC

J: TRBJ1-1
D: .
size: .
V: TRBV10-2
CDR3: CASSVGKGRTEAFF
DNA: TGCGCCAGCAGTGTTGGAAAGGGGAGGACTGAAGCTTTCTTT

J: TRBJ2-7
D: TRBD1
size: few
V: TRBV10-3
CDR3: CAISGDRGHEQYF
DNA: TGTGCCATCAGTGGCGACAGGGGACACGAGCAGTACTTC

J: TRBJ1-1
D: .
size: once
V: TRBV2
CDR3: CASGSTGGTEAFF
DNA: TGTGCCAGCGGTTCGACAGGCGGTACTGAAGCTTTCTTT

J: TRBJ2-7
D: TRBD1
size: .
V: TRBV7-9
CDR3: CASLSGTGPYEQYF
DNA: TGTGCCAGCCTCTCCGGGACAGGTCCCTACGAGCAGTACTTC

J: TRBJ1-2
D: TRBD1
size: .
V: TRBV5-1
CDR3: CAVSGGQGNRGYTF
DNA: TGCGCGGTCAGCGGGGGACAGGGCAATCGCGGCTACACCTTC

J: TRBJ1-1
D: .
size: .
V: TRBV12-5
CDR3: CASGLVRGGQNTEAFF
DNA: TGTGCTAGTGGTTTGGTACGGGGGGGCCAGAACACTGAAGCTTTCTTT

J: TRBJ2-2
D: TRBD2
size: .
V: TRBV7-9
CDR3: CASSLTSGGYTGELFF
DNA: TGTGCCAGCAGCTTAACTAGCGGGGGATACACCGGGGAGCTGTTTTTT

J: TRBJ1-3
D: TRBD1
size: .
V: TRBV7-9
CDR3: CASSMGQGNTIYF
DNA: TGTGCCAGCAGCATGGGACAGGGAAACACCATATATTTT

J: TRBJ1-1
D: .
size: once
V: TRBV6-1
CDR3: CASSEGGWAEAFF
DNA: TGTGCCAGCAGTGAGGGGGGGTGGGCTGAAGCTTTCTTT

J: TRBJ2-3
D: .
size: .
V: TRBV7-9
CDR3: CSSSFQAGDTQYF
DNA: TGTTCCAGCAGCTTCCAAGCGGGAGATACGCAGTATTTT

J: TRBJ2-2
D: .
size: few
V: TRBV15
CDR3: CATRAAGGIGELFF
DNA: TGTGCCACCAGAGCGGCTGGAGGTATCGGGGAGCTGTTTTTT

J: TRBJ2-7
D: TRBD2
size: .
V: TRBV7-3
CDR3: CASSLTSASEQYF
DNA: TGTGCCAGCAGCTTGACTAGCGCAAGCGAGCAGTACTTC

J: TRBJ1-3
D: .
size: .
V: TRBV4-1
CDR3: CASSQVQGGSGNTIYF
DNA: TGCGCCAGCAGCCAAGTTCAAGGGGGATCTGGAAACACCATATATTTT

J: TRBJ1-5
D: .
size: .
V: TRBV18
CDR3: CASSPGRTNQPQHF
DNA: TGTGCCAGCTCACCGGGGAGGACCAATCAGCCCCAGCATTTT

J: TRBJ2-1
D: TRBD2
size: few
V: TRBV6-1
CDR3: CAGKLRGDNEQFF
DNA: TGTGCGGGGAAGCTGCGGGGGGACAATGAGCAGTTCTTC

J: TRBJ2-3
D: TRBD2
size: .
V: TRBV9
CDR3: CASSFRRGTSGVTDTQYF
DNA: TGTGCCAGCAGCTTTCGAAGAGGGACTAGCGGGGTCACAGATACGCAGTATTTT

J: TRBJ1-1
D: .
size: .
V: TRBV4-1
CDR3: CASSQDEVEAFF
DNA: TGCGCCAGCAGCCAAGATGAGGTTGAAGCTTTCTTT

J: TRBJ1-2
D: .
size: .
V: TRBV4-2
CDR3: CASSQPQGREAGYTF
DNA: TGTGCCAGCAGCCAACCACAGGGCCGGGAGGCTGGCTACACCTTC

J: TRBJ1-5
D: .
size: once
V: TRBV11-2
CDR3: CASSLGTNQPQHF
DNA: TGTGCCAGCAGCTTGGGGACAAATCAGCCCCAGCATTTT

J: TRBJ2-4
D: TRBD2
size: .
V: TRBV6-1
CDR3: CATGGVAKNIQYF
DNA: TGTGCCACCGGGGGGGTTGCCAAAAACATTCAGTACTTC

J: TRBJ2-3
D: TRBD2
size: once
V: TRBV6-5
CDR3: CASSLTSGSSDTQYF
DNA: TGTGCCAGCAGTCTGACTAGCGGGAGTTCAGATACGCAGTATTTT

J: TRBJ1-3
D: TRBD1
size: .
V: TRBV15
CDR3: CATSRRDSSGNTIYF
DNA: TGTGCCACCAGCAGAAGGGACAGCTCTGGAAACACCATATATTTT

J: TRBJ1-2
D: TRBD1
size: .
V: TRBV7-2
CDR3: CASSPIGGGTGAAYGYTF
DNA: TGTGCCAGCAGCCCCATAGGGGGTGGGACAGGGGCTGCCTATGGCTACACCTTC

J: TRBJ2-1
D: TRBD2
size: .
V: TRBV5-1
CDR3: CASSSGLAGPSSYNEQFF
DNA: TGCGCCAGCAGCTCCGGACTAGCGGGGCCTAGCTCCTACAATGAGCAGTTCTTC

J: TRBJ1-1
D: .
size: .
V: TRBV11-2
CDR3: CASSLGRWTEEGTEAFF
DNA: TGTGCCAGCAGCCTAGGAAGGTGGACTGAGGAGGGGACTGAAGCTTTCTTT

J: TRBJ1-2
D: TRBD1
size: .
V: TRBV5-4
CDR3: CASSPRQGDGYTF
DNA: TGTGCCAGCAGCCCTCGACAGGGGGATGGCTACACCTTC

J: TRBJ1-1
D: TRBD1
size: .
V: TRBV27
CDR3: CASGWTGDTEAFF
DNA: TGTGCCAGCGGGTGGACAGGCGACACTGAAGCTTTCTTT

J: TRBJ2-3
D: .
size: .
V: TRBV11-3
CDR3: CASSLDLASTDTQYF
DNA: TGTGCCAGCAGCTTAGATCTCGCGAGCACAGATACGCAGTATTTT

J: TRBJ2-1
D: TRBD2
size: .
V: TRBV30
CDR3: CASTTSGSHNEQFF
DNA: TGTGCCTCTACGACTAGCGGGTCCCACAATGAGCAGTTCTTC

J: TRBJ2-1
D: TRBD1
size: .
V: TRBV4-1
CDR3: CASSQRDRANEQFF
DNA: TGCGCCAGCAGCCAAAGGGACAGGGCTAATGAGCAGTTCTTC

J: TRBJ2-1
D: TRBD1
size: .
V: TRBV29-1
CDR3: CSTDRAASNEQFF
DNA: TGCAGCACAGACAGGGCCGCCTCCAATGAGCAGTTCTTC

J: TRBJ2-3
D: TRBD1
size: .
V: TRBV6-5
CDR3: CASRGTGWGTDTQYF
DNA: TGTGCCAGCAGGGGGACAGGGTGGGGCACAGATACGCAGTATTTT

J: TRBJ2-7
D: TRBD1
size: .
V: TRBV19
CDR3: CASSLRTGESYEQYF
DNA: TGTGCCAGTAGTCTCCGGACAGGGGAAAGCTACGAGCAGTACTTC

J: TRBJ2-1
D: .
size: few
V: TRBV4-1
CDR3: CASSQDLDSNEQFF
DNA: TGCGCCAGCAGCCAAGATCTTGACTCCAATGAGCAGTTCTTC

J: TRBJ2-1
D: TRBD2
size: .
V: TRBV9
CDR3: CASRGGTSGDPSSYNEQFF
DNA: TGTGCCAGCAGAGGTGGGACTAGCGGGGATCCGAGCTCCTACAATGAGCAGTTCTTC

J: TRBJ2-1
D: .
size: .
V: TRBV28
CDR3: CASSFSRSYNEQFF
DNA: TGTGCCAGCAGTTTCTCCCGCTCCTACAATGAGCAGTTCTTC

J: TRBJ2-7
D: .
size: once
V: TRBV28
CDR3: CASSQQGVYEQYF
DNA: TGTGCCAGCAGTCAACAGGGAGTGTACGAGCAGTACTTC

J: TRBJ1-2
D: .
size: .
V: TRBV6-5
CDR3: CASSKQSNYGYTF
DNA: TGTGCCAGCAGCAAACAGTCTAACTATGGCTACACCTTC

J: TRBJ2-7
D: .
size: .
V: TRBV2
CDR3: CASSEVGAVSYEQYF
DNA: TGTGCCAGCAGTGAAGTTGGGGCCGTTTCCTACGAGCAGTACTTC

J: TRBJ1-2
D: .
size: .
V: TRBV4-1
CDR3: CASSHPEGVNGYTF
DNA: TGCGCCAGCAGCCACCCTGAGGGGGTTAATGGCTACACCTTC

J: TRBJ1-1
D: TRBD1
size: .
V: TRBV6-5
CDR3: CASSLKQGTEAFF
DNA: TGTGCCAGCAGCCTTAAACAGGGGACTGAAGCTTTCTTT

J: TRBJ2-7
D: TRBD1
size: .
V: TRBV2
CDR3: CASPVTGAMGDEQYF
DNA: TGTGCCAGCCCAGTGACAGGGGCGATGGGTGACGAGCAGTACTTC

J: TRBJ1-1
D: .
size: .
V: TRBV7-2
CDR3: CASSPRTSGADTEAFF
DNA: TGTGCCAGCAGCCCCCGTACGTCAGGGGCTGACACTGAAGCTTTCTTT